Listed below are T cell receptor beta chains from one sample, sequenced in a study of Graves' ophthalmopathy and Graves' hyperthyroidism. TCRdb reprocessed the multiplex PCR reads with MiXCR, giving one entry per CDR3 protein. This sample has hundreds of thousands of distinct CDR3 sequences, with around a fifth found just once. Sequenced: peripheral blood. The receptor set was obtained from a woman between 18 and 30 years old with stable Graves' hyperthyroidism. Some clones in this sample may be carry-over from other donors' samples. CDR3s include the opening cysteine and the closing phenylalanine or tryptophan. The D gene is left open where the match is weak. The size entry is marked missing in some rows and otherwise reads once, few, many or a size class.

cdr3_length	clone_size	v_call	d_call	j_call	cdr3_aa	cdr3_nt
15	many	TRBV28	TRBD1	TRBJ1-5	CASSLGDSFNQPQHF	TGTGCCAGCAGTTTAGGGGACAGTTTCAATCAGCCCCAGCATTTT
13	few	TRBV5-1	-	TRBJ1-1	CASSFGGSPEAFF	TGCGCCAGCAGCTTTGGGGGTAGTCCTGAAGCTTTCTTT
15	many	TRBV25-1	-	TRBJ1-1	CASSEYRTAHTEAFF	TGTGCCAGCAGTGAATATAGGACAGCTCACACTGAAGCTTTCTTT
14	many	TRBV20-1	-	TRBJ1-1	CSARDIYQNTEAFF	TGCAGTGCTAGGGACATCTATCAGAACACTGAAGCTTTCTTT
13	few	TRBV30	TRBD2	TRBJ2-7	CAWSPGTSNEQYF	TGTGCCTGGTCTCCCGGGACTAGCAACGAGCAGTACTTC
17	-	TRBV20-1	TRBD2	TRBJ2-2	CSAGPTSGVQGTGELFF	TGCAGTGCTGGACCGACTAGCGGGGTTCAAGGGACCGGGGAGCTGTTTTTT
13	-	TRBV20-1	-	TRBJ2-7	CSARDPPRREQYF	TGCAGTGCTAGAGATCCCCCACGGAGGGAGCAGTACTTC
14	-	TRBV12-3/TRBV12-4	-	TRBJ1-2	CASSNLGLLGGYTF	TGTGCCAGCAGCAACCTGGGACTCCTAGGAGGCTACACCTTC
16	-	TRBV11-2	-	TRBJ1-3	CASSLGSPRTGNTIYF	TGTGCCAGCAGCTTAGGATCTCCCCGGACTGGAAACACCATATATTTT
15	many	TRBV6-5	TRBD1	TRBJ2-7	CASRLSGTGTYEQYF	TGTGCCAGCAGACTTTCCGGGACAGGGACCTACGAGCAGTACTTC
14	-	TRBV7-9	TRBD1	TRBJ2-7	CASSPDRALYEQYF	TGTGCCAGCAGCCCAGACAGGGCCCTCTACGAGCAGTACTTC